This section outlines one T cell receptor (beta chain) sequence together with its context. What it binds is not known. The J segment lost 5 bases and the V segment lost 3 bases, leaving 5 bases of the junction unmatched. The CDR3 sequence is 16 residues long. Looked up from germline, CDR1 is SGHRS and CDR2 is YFSETQ. Treatment denoted: around 19 received Ad26.COV2.S at low or high dose, single or two shots; roughly five received placebo; per-sample allocation not given. Sampling happened 63 days after the first vaccine or placebo injection. An adult donor aged 18-55 years was enrolled in Boston. The data belong to a study of Ad26.COV2.S vaccination and SARS-CoV-2 variants. The table came from immunoSEQ multiplex PCR; TCRdb's copy has only in-frame clones and leaves some out. The sample has 300,000 to 350,000 clones, roughly 90% seen once. Study results and caveats: From the TCR breadth and depth analyses, total T cell responses may have been underestimated.

Specimen: peripheral blood, collected in a trial of Ad26.COV2.S vaccine versus placebo. The chain combines TRBV5-1 with TRBJ2-2; 12 bases map to TRBD1. The clonotype comes from a person aged 18-60 years who received the Ad26.COV2.S COVID-19 vaccine or a placebo. The CDR3 bases are TGCGCCAGCAGCTCGGGACAGGGGGCCTCTACCGGGGAGCTGTTTTTT. It encodes CASSSGQGASTGELFF.